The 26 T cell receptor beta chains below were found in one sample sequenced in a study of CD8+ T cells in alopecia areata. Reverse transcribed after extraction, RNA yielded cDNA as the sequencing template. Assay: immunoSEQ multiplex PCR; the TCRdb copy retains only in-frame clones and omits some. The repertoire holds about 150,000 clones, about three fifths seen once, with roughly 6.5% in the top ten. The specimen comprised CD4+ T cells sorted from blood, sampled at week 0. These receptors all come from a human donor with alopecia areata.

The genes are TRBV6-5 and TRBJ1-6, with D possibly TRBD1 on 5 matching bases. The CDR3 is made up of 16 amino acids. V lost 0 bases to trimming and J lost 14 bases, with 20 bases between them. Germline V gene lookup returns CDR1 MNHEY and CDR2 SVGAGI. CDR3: CASSYSETVAVGSLHF. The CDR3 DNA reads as TGTGCCAGCAGTTACTCGGAGACAGTGGCGGTAGGGTCCCTCCACTTT.

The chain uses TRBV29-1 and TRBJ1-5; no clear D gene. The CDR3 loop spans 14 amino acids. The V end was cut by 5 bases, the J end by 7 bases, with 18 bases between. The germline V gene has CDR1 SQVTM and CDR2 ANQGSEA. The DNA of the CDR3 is TGCAGCGTTTCCTCGGGCTTCACGAGGCAGCCCCAGCATTTT. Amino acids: CSVSSGFTRQPQHF.

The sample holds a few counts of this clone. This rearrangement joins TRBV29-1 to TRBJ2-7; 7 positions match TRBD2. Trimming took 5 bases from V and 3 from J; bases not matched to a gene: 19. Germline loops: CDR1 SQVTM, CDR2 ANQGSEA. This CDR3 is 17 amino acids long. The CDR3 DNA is TGCAGCGTTTCGGGAGGAGGGTTGACTGCCGCTCGCTACGAGCAGTACTTC. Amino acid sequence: CSVSGGGLTAARYEQYF.

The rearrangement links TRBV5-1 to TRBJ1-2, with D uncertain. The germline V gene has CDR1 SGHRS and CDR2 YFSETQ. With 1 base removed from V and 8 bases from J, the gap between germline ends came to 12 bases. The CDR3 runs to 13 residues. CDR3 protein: CASSLKASGGYTF. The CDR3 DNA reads TGCGCCAGCAGCTTGAAGGCTTCGGGAGGCTACACCTTC.

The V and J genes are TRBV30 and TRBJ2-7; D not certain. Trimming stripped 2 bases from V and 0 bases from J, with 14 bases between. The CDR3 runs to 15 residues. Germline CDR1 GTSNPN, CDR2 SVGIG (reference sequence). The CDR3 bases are TGTGCCTGGAGTAACCTGGGTCTAAGCTCCTACGAGCAGTACTTC. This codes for CAWSNLGLSSYEQYF.

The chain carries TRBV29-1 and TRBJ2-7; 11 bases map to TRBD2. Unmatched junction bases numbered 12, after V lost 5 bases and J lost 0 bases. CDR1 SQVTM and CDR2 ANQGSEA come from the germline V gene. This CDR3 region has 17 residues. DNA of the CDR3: TGCAGCGTTATACTCCGGACTAGCGGGTTTAGCTCCTACGAGCAGTACTTC. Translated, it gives CSVILRTSGFSSYEQYF.

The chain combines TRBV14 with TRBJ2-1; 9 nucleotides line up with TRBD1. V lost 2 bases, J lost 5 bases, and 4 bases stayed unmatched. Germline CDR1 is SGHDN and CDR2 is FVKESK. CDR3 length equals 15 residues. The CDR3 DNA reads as TGTGCCAGCAGCCAATGGACAGGGGTCAACAATGAGCAGTTCTTC. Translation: CASSQWTGVNNEQFF. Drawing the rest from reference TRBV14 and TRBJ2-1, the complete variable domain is EAGVTQFPSHSVIEKGQTVTLRCDPISGHDNLYWYRRVMGKEIKFLLHFVKESKQDESGMPNNRFLAERTGGTYSTLKVQPAELEDSGVYFCASSQWTGVNNEQFFGPGTRLTVL.

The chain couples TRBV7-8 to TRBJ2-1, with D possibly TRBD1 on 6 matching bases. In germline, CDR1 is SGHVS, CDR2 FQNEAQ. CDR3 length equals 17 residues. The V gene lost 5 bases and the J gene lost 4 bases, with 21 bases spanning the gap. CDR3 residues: CASSRDRPGSRYNEQFF. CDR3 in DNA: TGTGCCAGCAGCCGAGACAGGCCGGGGAGCAGGTACAATGAGCAGTTCTTC.

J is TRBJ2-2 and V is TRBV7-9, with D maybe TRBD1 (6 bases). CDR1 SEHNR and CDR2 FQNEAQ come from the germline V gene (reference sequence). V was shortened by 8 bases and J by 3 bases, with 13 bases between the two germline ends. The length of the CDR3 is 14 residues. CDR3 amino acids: CASHRAGDTGELFF. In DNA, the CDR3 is TGTGCCAGCCACAGGGCGGGCGACACCGGGGAGCTGTTTTTT. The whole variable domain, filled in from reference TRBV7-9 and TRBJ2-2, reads DTGVSQNPRHKITKRGQNVTFRCDPISEHNRLYWYRQTLGQGPEFLTYFQNEAQLEKSRLLSDRFSAERPKGSFSTLEIQRTEQGDSAMYLCASHRAGDTGELFFGEGSRLTVL.

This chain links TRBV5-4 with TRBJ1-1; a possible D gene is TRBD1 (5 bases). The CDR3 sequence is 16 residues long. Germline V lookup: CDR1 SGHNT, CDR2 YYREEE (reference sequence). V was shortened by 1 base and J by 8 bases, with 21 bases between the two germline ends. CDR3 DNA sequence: TGTGCCAGCAGCTTGAGGCGGTGGGAGACAGACGTCGAAGCTTTCTTT. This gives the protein CASSLRRWETDVEAFF.

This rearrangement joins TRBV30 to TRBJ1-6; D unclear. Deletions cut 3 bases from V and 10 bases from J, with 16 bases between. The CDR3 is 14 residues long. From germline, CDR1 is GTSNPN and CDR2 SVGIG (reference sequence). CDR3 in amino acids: CAWRVGSLGSPLHF. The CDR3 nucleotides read TGTGCCTGGAGGGTGGGCAGCCTGGGATCACCCCTCCACTTT. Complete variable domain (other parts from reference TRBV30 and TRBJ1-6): SQTIHQWPATLVQPVGSPLSLECTVEGTSNPNLYWYRQAAGRGLQLLFYSVGIGQISSEVPQNLSASRPQDRQFILSSKKLLLSDSGFYLCAWRVGSLGSPLHFGNGTRLTVT.

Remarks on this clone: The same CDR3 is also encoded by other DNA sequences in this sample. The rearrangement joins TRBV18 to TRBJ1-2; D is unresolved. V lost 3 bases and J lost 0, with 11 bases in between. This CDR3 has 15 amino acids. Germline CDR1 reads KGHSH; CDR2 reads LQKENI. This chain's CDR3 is CASSPPLIANYGYTF. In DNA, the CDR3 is TGTGCCAGCTCACCCCCGCTAATAGCTAACTATGGCTACACCTTC.

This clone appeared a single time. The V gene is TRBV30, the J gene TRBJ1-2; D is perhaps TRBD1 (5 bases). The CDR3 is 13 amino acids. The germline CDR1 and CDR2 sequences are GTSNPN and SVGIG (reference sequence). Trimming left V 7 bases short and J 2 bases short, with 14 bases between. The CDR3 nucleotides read TGTGCCTCAAGCCTCCAGGGAAACTATGGCTACACCTTC. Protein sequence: CASSLQGNYGYTF.

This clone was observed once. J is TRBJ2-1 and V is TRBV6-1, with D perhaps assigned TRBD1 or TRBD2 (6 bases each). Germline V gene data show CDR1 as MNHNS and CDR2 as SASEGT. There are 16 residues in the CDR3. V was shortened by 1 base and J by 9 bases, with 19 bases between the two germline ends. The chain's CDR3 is CASSEGWRFGGGEQFF. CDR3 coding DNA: TGTGCCAGCAGTGAAGGCTGGAGGTTCGGGGGCGGTGAGCAGTTCTTC.

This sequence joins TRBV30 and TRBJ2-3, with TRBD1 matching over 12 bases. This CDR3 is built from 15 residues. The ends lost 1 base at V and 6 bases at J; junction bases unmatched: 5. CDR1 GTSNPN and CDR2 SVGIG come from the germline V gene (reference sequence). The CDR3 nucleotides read TGTGCCTGGAGTGAGGGACAGGGGGCTCTGGATACGCAGTATTTT. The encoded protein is CAWSEGQGALDTQYF.

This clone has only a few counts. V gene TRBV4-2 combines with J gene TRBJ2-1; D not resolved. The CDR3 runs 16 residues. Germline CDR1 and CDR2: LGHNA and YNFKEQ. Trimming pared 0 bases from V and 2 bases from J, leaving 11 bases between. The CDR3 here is CASSQDVDPTYNEQFF. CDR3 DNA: TGTGCCAGCAGCCAAGATGTGGACCCAACCTACAATGAGCAGTTCTTC.

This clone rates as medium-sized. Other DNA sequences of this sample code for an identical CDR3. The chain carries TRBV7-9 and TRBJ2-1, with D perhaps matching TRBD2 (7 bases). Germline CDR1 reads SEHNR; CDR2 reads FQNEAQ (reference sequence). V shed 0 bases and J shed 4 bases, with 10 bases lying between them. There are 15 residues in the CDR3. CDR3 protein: CASSLAGGPYNEQFF. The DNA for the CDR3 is TGTGCCAGCAGCTTAGCCGGGGGGCCGTACAATGAGCAGTTCTTC.

The CDR3 region has the DNA TGTGCCAGCAGCATTAGCGGGGATAGCTCCTACAATGAGCAGTTCTTC. Protein: CASSISGDSSYNEQFF. The chain carries TRBV7-2 and TRBJ2-1; 8 bases are shared with TRBD2. The trim removed 5 bases at V and 0 bases at J, leaving 6 bases unmatched. The CDR3 loop spans 16 amino acids. Germline V gene data show CDR1 as SGHTA and CDR2 as FQGNSA.

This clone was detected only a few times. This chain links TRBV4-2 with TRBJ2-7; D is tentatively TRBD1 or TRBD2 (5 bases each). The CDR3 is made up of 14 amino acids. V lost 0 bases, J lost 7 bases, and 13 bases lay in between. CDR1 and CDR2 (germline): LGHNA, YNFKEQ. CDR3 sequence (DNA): TGTGCCAGCAGCCAAGACGAGGGGTTAGGGGAGCAGTACTTC. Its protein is CASSQDEGLGEQYF.

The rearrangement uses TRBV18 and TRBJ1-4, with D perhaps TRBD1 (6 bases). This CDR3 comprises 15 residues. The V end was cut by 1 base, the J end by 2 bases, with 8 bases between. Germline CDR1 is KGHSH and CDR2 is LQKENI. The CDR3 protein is CASSPRQATNEKLFF. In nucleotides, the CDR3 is TGTGCCAGCTCACCACGACAGGCGACTAATGAAAAACTGTTTTTT.

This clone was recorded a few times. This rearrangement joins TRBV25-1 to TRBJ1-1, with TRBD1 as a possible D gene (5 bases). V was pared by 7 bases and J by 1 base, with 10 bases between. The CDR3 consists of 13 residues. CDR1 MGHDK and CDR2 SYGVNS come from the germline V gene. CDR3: CASMNRRNTEAFF. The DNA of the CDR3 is TGTGCCAGCATGAACAGGAGGAACACTGAAGCTTTCTTT.

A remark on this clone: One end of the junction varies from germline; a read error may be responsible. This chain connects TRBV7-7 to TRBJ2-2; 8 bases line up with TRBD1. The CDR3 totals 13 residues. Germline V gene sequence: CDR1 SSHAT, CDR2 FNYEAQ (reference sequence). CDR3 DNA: TGTGCTAGCAGCCTACAGGGGGACGGGGAGCTGTTTTTT. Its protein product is CASSLQGDGELFF.

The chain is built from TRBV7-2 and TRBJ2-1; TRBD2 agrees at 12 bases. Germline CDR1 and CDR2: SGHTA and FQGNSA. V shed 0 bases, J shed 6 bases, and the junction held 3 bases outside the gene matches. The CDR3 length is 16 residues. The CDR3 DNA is TGTGCCAGCAGCTTAGCACTAGCGGGGGGCCCCAATGAGCAGTTCTTC. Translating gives CASSLALAGGPNEQFF.

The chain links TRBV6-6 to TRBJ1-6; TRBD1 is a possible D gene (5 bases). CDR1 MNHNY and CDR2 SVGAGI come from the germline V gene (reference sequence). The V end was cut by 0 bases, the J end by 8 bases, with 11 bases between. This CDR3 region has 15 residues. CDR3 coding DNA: TGTGCCAGCAGTTACTCTGGGGGTAGGGATTCACCCCTCCACTTT. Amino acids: CASSYSGGRDSPLHF.

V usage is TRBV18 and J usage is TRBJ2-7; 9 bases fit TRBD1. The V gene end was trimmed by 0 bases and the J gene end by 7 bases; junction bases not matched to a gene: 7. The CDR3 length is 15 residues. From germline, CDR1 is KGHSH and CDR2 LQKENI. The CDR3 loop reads CASSPPGTGYGEQYF. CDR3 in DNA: TGTGCCAGCTCACCACCGGGGACAGGGTATGGAGAGCAGTACTTC.

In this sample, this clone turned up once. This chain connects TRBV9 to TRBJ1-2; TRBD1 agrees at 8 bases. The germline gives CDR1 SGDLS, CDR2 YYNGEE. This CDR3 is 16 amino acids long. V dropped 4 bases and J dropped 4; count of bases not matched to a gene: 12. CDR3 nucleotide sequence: TGTGCCAGCAGCCCACTGTCGACAGGGGTGACCTATGGCTACACCTTC. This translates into CASSPLSTGVTYGYTF. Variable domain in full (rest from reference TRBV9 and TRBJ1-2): DSGVTQTPKHLITATGQRVTLRCSPRSGDLSVYWYQQSLDQGLQFLIQYYNGEERAKGNILERFSAQQFPDLHSELNLSSLELGDSALYFCASSPLSTGVTYGYTFGSGTRLTVV.